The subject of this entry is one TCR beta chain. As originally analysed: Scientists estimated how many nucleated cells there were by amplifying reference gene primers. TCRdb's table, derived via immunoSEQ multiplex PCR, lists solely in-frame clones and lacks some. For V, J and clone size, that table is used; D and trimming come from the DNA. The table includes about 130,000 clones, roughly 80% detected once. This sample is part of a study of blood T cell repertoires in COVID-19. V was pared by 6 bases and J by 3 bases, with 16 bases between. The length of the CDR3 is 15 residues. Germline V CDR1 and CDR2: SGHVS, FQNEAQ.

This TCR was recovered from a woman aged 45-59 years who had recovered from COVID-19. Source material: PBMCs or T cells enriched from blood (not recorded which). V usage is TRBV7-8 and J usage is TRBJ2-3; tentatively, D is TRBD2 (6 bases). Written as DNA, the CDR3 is TGTGCCAGCAGGGAGGAGGGAACTGGGACAGATACGCAGTATTTT. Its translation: CASREEGTGTDTQYF.